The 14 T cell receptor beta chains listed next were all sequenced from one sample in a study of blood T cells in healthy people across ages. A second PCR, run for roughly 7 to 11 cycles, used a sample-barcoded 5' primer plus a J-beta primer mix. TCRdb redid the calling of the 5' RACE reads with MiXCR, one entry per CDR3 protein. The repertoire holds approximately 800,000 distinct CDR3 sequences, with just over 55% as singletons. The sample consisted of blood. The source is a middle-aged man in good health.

Here the CDR3 reads CASSEFGGANEKLFF. The DNA for the CDR3 is TGTGCCAGCAGTGAATTCGGTGGGGCTAATGAAAAACTGTTTTTT. The chain combines TRBV25-1 with TRBJ1-4, with D unresolved. Trimming left V 1 base short and J 3 bases short, with 9 bases between. From germline, CDR1 is MGHDK and CDR2 SYGVNS. The CDR3 has 15 amino acids.

The DNA for the CDR3 is TGTGCCAGCAGTTTAGTCCAGGATACCTACGAGCAGTACTTC. Translating it yields CASSLVQDTYEQYF. The rearrangement uses TRBV28 and TRBJ2-7; D gene uncertain. The CDR3 spans 14 residues. V lost 2 bases and J 2 bases, leaving 10 bases between the germline ends. Germline CDR1 is MDHEN and CDR2 is SYDVKM.

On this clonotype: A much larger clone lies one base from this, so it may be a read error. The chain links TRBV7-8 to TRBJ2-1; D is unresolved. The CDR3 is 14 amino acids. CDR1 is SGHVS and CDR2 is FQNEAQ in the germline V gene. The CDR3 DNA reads TGTGCCAGCAGCTTAGGTGGTAATTACAAGGAGCAGTTCTTC. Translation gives CASSLGGNYKEQFF.

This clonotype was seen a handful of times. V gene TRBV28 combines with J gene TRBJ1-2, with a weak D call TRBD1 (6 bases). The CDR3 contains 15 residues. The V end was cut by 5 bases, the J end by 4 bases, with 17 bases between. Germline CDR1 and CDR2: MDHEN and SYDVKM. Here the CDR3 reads CASSPEGGTLYGYTF. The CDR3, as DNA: TGTGCCAGCAGTCCCGAAGGAGGGACACTCTATGGCTACACCTTC.

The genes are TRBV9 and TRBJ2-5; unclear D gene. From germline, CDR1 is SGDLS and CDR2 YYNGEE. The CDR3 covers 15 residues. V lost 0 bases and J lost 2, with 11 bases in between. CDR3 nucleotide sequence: TGTGCCAGCAGCGTAGGTGGCTTACTACAAGAGACCCAGTACTTC. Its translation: CASSVGGLLQETQYF.

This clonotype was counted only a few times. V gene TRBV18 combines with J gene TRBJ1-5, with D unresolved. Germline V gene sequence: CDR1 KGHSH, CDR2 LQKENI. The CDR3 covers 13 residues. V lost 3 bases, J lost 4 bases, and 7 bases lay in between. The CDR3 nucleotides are TGTGCCAGCTCACCCCAAGCTAATCAGCCCCAGCATTTT. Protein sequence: CASSPQANQPQHF.

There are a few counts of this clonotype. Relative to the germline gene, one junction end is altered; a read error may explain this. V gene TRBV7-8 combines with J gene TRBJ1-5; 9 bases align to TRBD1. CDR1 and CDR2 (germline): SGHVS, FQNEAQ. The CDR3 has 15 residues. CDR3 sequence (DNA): TGTGCCAGCAGCTTAACAGGGGGCGGCAATCAACCCCAGCATTTT. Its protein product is CASSLTGGGNQPQHF.

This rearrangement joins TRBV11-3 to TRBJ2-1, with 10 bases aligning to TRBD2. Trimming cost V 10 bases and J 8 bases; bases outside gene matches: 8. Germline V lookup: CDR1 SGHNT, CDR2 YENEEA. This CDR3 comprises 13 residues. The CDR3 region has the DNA TGTGCCACCGAGCGGGAGGGCCAGCATGAGCAGTTCTTC. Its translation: CATEREGQHEQFF.

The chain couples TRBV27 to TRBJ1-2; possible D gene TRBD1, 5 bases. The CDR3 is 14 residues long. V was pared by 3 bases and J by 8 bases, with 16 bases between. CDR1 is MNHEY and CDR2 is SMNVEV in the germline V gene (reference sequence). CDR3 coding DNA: TGTGCCAGCAGTTTGACCAGGGTACTCGGCGGCTACACCTTC. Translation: CASSLTRVLGGYTF.

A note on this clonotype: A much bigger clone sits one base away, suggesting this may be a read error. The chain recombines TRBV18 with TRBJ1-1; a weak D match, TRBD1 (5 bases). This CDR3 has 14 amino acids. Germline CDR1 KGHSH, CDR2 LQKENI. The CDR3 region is CASSKGLSGTGAFF. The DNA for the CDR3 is TGTGCCAGCTCAAAGGGGCTCAGTGGGACTGGAGCTTTCTTT. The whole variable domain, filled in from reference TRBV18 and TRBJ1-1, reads NAGVMQNPRHLVRRRGQEARLRCSPMKGHSHVYWYRQLPEEGLKFMVYLQKENIIDESGMPKERFSAEFPKEGPSILRIQQVVRGDSAAYFCASSKGLSGTGAFFGQGTRLTVV.

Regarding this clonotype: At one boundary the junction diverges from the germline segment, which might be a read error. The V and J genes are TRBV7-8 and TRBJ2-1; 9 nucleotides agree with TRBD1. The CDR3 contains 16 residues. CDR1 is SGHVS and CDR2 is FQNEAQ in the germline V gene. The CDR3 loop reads CAGSASGQGPYNEQFF. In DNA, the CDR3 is TGTGCCGGCAGCGCATCCGGACAGGGGCCATACAATGAGCAGTTCTTC. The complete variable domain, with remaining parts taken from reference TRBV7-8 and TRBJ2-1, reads GAGVSQSPRYKVAKRGQDVALRCDPISGHVSLFWYQQALGQGPEFLTYFQNEAQLDKSGLPSDRFFAERPEGSVSTLKIQRTQQEDSAVYLCAGSASGQGPYNEQFFGPGTRLTVL.

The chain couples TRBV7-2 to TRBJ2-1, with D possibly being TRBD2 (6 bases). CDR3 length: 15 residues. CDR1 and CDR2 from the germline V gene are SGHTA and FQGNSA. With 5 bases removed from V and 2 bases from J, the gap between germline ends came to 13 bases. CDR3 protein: CASSLRESAYNEQFF. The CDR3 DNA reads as TGTGCCAGCAGCCTACGGGAGTCGGCCTACAATGAGCAGTTCTTC. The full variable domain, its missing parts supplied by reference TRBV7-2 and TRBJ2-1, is GAGVSQSPSNKVTEKGKDVELRCDPISGHTALYWYRQSLGQGLEFLIYFQGNSAPDKSGLPSDRFSAERTGGSVSTLTIQRTQQEDSAVYLCASSLRESAYNEQFFGPGTRLTVL.

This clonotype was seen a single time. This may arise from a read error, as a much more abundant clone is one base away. In nucleotides, the CDR3 is TGCAGCGTTACCAGGGGGACTGAGGCCAACGTCCTGACTTTC. Translation gives CSVTRGTEANVLTF. The chain recombines TRBV29-1 with TRBJ2-6; TRBD1 might be the D (7 bases). Germline V gene sequence: CDR1 SQVTM, CDR2 ANQGSEA. V was pared by 5 bases and J by 6 bases, with 14 bases between. The CDR3 totals 14 residues.

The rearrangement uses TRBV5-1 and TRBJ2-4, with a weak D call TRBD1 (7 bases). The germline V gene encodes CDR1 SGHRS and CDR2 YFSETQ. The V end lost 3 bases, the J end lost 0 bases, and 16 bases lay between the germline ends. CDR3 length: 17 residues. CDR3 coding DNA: TGCGCCAGCAGCTCGGAGGGGGCCCGGTTAGCCAAAAACATTCAGTACTTC. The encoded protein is CASSSEGARLAKNIQYF.